The sequence of this T cell receptor (beta chain) was determined in a study of siplizumab effects on memory and regulatory T cells. Findings and limits, study-wide: Siplizumab caused a significant drop in alloreactive sequences traceable to unstimulated CD4+ memory cells. A small minority of alloreactive clones were mapped to unstimulated subsets.

The protocol was immunoSEQ multiplex PCR, while the TCRdb copy is restricted to in-frame clones and leaves out a portion. The sample has some 97,000 clones, approximately 92% seen once. Trimming took 2 bases from V and 7 from J, leaving 6 bases between them. The CDR3 runs 12 residues. Germline V gene sequence: CDR1 MNHNY, CDR2 SVGAGI (reference sequence). Remarks on this clone: Its target is unknown. Distinct nucleotide sequences in the sample also encode this CDR3.

V and J are TRBV6-6 and TRBJ1-5; D gene unclear. Material: CD4+ T cells sorted from blood. The origin of this receptor is a human donor in good health. Some clones in this sample may be carry-over from other donors' samples. DNA of the CDR3: TGTGCCAGCAGTTACGGAGGGCAGCCCCAGCATTTT. It is translated as CASSYGGQPQHF.